Listed below are T cell receptor beta chains from one sample, sequenced in a study of CXCR3-negative and CXCR3-positive naive CD8 T cells. TCRdb re-called the 5' RACE reads, yielding one record per CDR3 amino acid sequence without DNA. The listing records fewer than 80,000 distinct CDR3 sequences. Specimen: naive CXCR3- CD8+ T cells from blood. The receptor source for this set is a human donor in good health. Some clones in this sample may be carry-over from other donors' samples. Each CDR3 is given with its conserved first and last residue. Fields, in order: CDR3 protein, clone size, J gene, V gene. Not every row has a clone size; where given, it reads once, few, many or a size class.

CDR3aa: CASSLAIGGDTEAFF
abundance: -
j_gene: TRBJ1-1
v_gene: TRBV5-1

CDR3aa: CASSPTSGGETQYF
abundance: -
j_gene: TRBJ2-5
v_gene: TRBV7-9

CDR3aa: CASSLGQGVVAFF
abundance: medium-sized
j_gene: TRBJ1-1
v_gene: TRBV5-1

CDR3aa: CASSMDSGYGYTF
abundance: -
j_gene: TRBJ1-2
v_gene: TRBV6-5

CDR3aa: CATSSGTYEQYF
abundance: -
j_gene: TRBJ2-7
v_gene: TRBV15

CDR3aa: CSAPDRGSYNEQFF
abundance: -
j_gene: TRBJ2-1
v_gene: TRBV20-1

CDR3aa: CSVGGVGEGYSYNEQFF
abundance: -
j_gene: TRBJ2-1
v_gene: TRBV29-1

CDR3aa: CASSLEDRDKSGELFF
abundance: -
j_gene: TRBJ2-2
v_gene: TRBV14

CDR3aa: CSARGGEADTQYF
abundance: -
j_gene: TRBJ2-3
v_gene: TRBV20-1

CDR3aa: CASSTLGTYNEQFF
abundance: -
j_gene: TRBJ2-1
v_gene: TRBV27

CDR3aa: CASSLGRDSFYEQYF
abundance: -
j_gene: TRBJ2-7
v_gene: TRBV7-8

CDR3aa: CASSPPTGGQETQYF
abundance: -
j_gene: TRBJ2-5
v_gene: TRBV7-9

CDR3aa: CASSFPLRTRLQETQYF
abundance: -
j_gene: TRBJ2-5
v_gene: TRBV7-9

CDR3aa: CASSLGQTNSPLHF
abundance: -
j_gene: TRBJ1-6
v_gene: TRBV3-2

CDR3aa: CASSYEVQGESGANVLTF
abundance: -
j_gene: TRBJ2-6
v_gene: TRBV6-5

CDR3aa: CASSMYRGLVSYEQYF
abundance: -
j_gene: TRBJ2-7
v_gene: TRBV5-6

CDR3aa: CASSQDRGLGEKLFF
abundance: -
j_gene: TRBJ1-4
v_gene: TRBV4-3

CDR3aa: CASSQTGTYEQYF
abundance: -
j_gene: TRBJ2-7
v_gene: TRBV4-1

CDR3aa: CASSTGGDGQPQHF
abundance: -
j_gene: TRBJ1-5
v_gene: TRBV25-1

CDR3aa: CASRLDRFTRGYTF
abundance: -
j_gene: TRBJ1-2
v_gene: TRBV12-2

CDR3aa: CASSYRVEGQGFWSTDTQYF
abundance: -
j_gene: TRBJ2-3
v_gene: TRBV6-5

CDR3aa: CAWSRTPNTEAFF
abundance: -
j_gene: TRBJ1-1
v_gene: TRBV30

CDR3aa: CASSPWTSGGEQFF
abundance: -
j_gene: TRBJ2-1
v_gene: TRBV5-1

CDR3aa: CASSQTGYEQYF
abundance: -
j_gene: TRBJ2-7
v_gene: TRBV5-6

CDR3aa: CSVDGTSGRVTDTQYF
abundance: -
j_gene: TRBJ2-3
v_gene: TRBV29-1

CDR3aa: CSVDLGNYEQYF
abundance: -
j_gene: TRBJ2-7
v_gene: TRBV29-1

CDR3aa: CASSRTGLSNQPQHF
abundance: -
j_gene: TRBJ1-5
v_gene: TRBV12-3/TRBV12-4

CDR3aa: CASSLALGGATDTQYF
abundance: -
j_gene: TRBJ2-3
v_gene: TRBV7-9

CDR3aa: CASWSGGNYGYTF
abundance: -
j_gene: TRBJ1-2
v_gene: TRBV25-1

CDR3aa: CASSLWGNDNEQFF
abundance: -
j_gene: TRBJ2-1
v_gene: TRBV28

CDR3aa: CASSLVVWGLGQPQHF
abundance: -
j_gene: TRBJ1-5
v_gene: TRBV7-2

CDR3aa: CASSYGGPLHF
abundance: -
j_gene: TRBJ1-6
v_gene: TRBV7-6

CDR3aa: CASTQGAHEQYF
abundance: -
j_gene: TRBJ2-7
v_gene: TRBV6-1

CDR3aa: CASSRLAGEVTDTQYF
abundance: -
j_gene: TRBJ2-3
v_gene: TRBV6-5

CDR3aa: CASSLRVGIAGGELFF
abundance: -
j_gene: TRBJ2-2
v_gene: TRBV4-1

CDR3aa: CSVVPADNYEQYF
abundance: -
j_gene: TRBJ2-7
v_gene: TRBV29-1

CDR3aa: CASSGGQGARRYQETQYF
abundance: -
j_gene: TRBJ2-5
v_gene: TRBV2